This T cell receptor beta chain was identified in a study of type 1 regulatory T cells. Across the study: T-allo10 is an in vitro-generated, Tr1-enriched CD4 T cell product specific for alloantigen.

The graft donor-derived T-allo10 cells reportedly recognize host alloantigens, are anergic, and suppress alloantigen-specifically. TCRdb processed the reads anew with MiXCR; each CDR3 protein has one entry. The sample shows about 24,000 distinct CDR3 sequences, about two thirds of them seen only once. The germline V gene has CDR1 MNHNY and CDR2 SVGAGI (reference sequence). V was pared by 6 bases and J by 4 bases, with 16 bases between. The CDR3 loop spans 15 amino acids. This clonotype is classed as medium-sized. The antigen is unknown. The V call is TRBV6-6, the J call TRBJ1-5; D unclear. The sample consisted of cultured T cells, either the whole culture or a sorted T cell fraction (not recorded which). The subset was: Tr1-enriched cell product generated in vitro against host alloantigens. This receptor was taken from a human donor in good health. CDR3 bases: TGTGCCAGCAGCCGCGTAGTAGGTCCTAATCAGCCCCAGCATTTT. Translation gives CASSRVVGPNQPQHF.